This TCR beta chain was captured by sequencing in a study of T-cell reconstitution after alpha-beta-depleted transplantation in children. This CDR3 contains 14 residues. V lost 3 bases to trimming and J lost 8 bases, with 16 bases between them. From germline, CDR1 is SGHTA and CDR2 FQGNSA. Library preparation (for TCRbeta) was performed with unique molecular identifiers. MiXCR was run by TCRdb on the PCR reads, yielding one entry per CDR3 protein. The table lists 500,000 or so distinct CDR3 sequences, about 33% of them singletons. The source was PBMCs from the stem cell graft donor, collected from the stem cell graft. The genes are TRBV7-2 and TRBJ1-2, with TRBD1 as a possible D gene (6 bases). This sequence originates from a human donor who donated a stem cell graft to a child with aplastic anemia. The CDR3 DNA follows: TGTGCCAGCAGCTTTGAACAGGGCTTAGGAGGCTACACCTTC. Amino acids: CASSFEQGLGGYTF.